The following is a T cell receptor (beta chain) sequence with its context. The junction does not match germline at one end; this may be a read error. TCRdb called the PCR reads again in MiXCR, with one record for every CDR3 protein. The profile covers about 18,000 distinct CDR3 sequences, with around 45% appearing a single time and 25% to 30% taken by the ten largest. The data were obtained in a study of esophageal squamous cell carcinoma under preoperative chemotherapy. The CDR3 length is 13 residues. Germline V gives CDR1 MNHNS, CDR2 SASEGT. Time point denoted: after preoperative PTX-NDP chemotherapy.

The V and J genes are TRBV6-1 and TRBJ2-2; D not certain. The TCR comes from a human donor with esophageal squamous cell carcinoma. The donor label of this sample is uncertain. This specimen was acquired from a patient given preoperative chemotherapy. The CDR3 DNA follows: TGTGCCAGCAGTGAACCCCCTGGCAAGGAGCAGTTTTTT. Amino acid sequence: CASSEPPGKEQFF.